These 22 T cell receptor beta chains were all obtained from the same sample, sequenced in a study of blood T cell repertoires in COVID-19. TCRdb's table, derived via immunoSEQ multiplex PCR, lists solely in-frame clones and lacks some. The sample consists of around 290,000 clones, roughly 90% of them appearing once. The sample was peripheral blood. The source of these receptors is a woman aged 30 to 39 with COVID-19, enrolled during active disease.

This clone was seen a few times. This rearrangement joins TRBV7-9 to TRBJ1-6, with D tentatively TRBD1 (5 bases). Trimming took 5 bases from V and 7 from J, leaving 12 bases between them. This CDR3 comprises 14 residues. Germline CDR1 and CDR2: SEHNR and FQNEAQ (reference sequence). CDR3 loop: CASSRGGDNSPLHF. The CDR3 DNA reads as TGTGCCAGCAGCCGAGGAGGGGACAATTCACCCCTCCACTTT. Full variable domain (missing parts from reference TRBV7-9 and TRBJ1-6): DTGVSQNPRHKITKRGQNVTFRCDPISEHNRLYWYRQTLGQGPEFLTYFQNEAQLEKSRLLSDRFSAERPKGSFSTLEIQRTEQGDSAMYLCASSRGGDNSPLHFGNGTRLTVT.

The chain couples TRBV19 to TRBJ1-5; maybe TRBD1 (6 bases). The CDR3 has 14 amino acids. Trimming shortened V by 6 bases and J by 6 bases, and 15 bases separated the two germline ends. Germline lookup yields CDR1 LNHDA and CDR2 SQIVND (reference sequence). CDR3 DNA: TGTGCCAGTAGCCCAGGGTCAGGGGCTCAGCCCCAGCATTTT. This encodes CASSPGSGAQPQHF.

This clone appeared once. The chain recombines TRBV5-4 with TRBJ2-7, with 10 nucleotides matching TRBD1. The germline gives CDR1 SGHNT, CDR2 YYREEE (reference sequence). V dropped 4 bases and J dropped 4; count of bases not matched to a gene: 8. The CDR3 is 15 residues long. The CDR3 reads CASSATRTGGYEQYF. DNA of the CDR3: TGTGCCAGCAGCGCTACGAGGACAGGGGGGTACGAGCAGTACTTC.

This chain joins TRBV5-1 and TRBJ2-3, with unresolved D. CDR1 is SGHRS, CDR2 YFSETQ, per germline. This CDR3 region has 15 residues. The germline V and J ends were trimmed by 3 bases and 0 bases, with 11 bases remaining between them. The CDR3 bases are TGCGCCAGCAGCTCACGGGTGGCCAGCACAGATACGCAGTATTTT. Residues: CASSSRVASTDTQYF.

This chain uses TRBV7-8 with TRBJ2-3, with 10 bases fitting TRBD1. The trim removed 2 bases at V and 5 bases at J, leaving 10 bases unmatched. CDR1 and CDR2 (germline): SGHVS, FQNEAQ. The CDR3 has 17 residues. CDR3 amino acids: CASSLSLTGTGEDTQYF. CDR3 nucleotide sequence: TGTGCCAGCAGCTTAAGTCTAACCGGGACAGGGGAAGATACGCAGTATTTT.

V gene TRBV6-6 combines with J gene TRBJ2-6; weak D call: TRBD2 (5 bases). The germline V gene encodes CDR1 MNHNY and CDR2 SVGAGI (reference sequence). The germline V and J ends were trimmed by 10 bases and 4 bases, with 14 bases remaining between them. CDR3 length: 14 amino acids. The CDR3 DNA sequence: TGTGCCACAGCAACGGGATCCGGGGCCAACGTCCTGACTTTC. This gives the protein CATATGSGANVLTF.

CDR3 residues: CASSSEQNSPLHF. CDR3 coding DNA: TGTGCCAGCAGTTCCGAGCAAAATTCACCCCTCCACTTT. The chain links TRBV6-5 to TRBJ1-6, with D hard to call. The germline CDR1 and CDR2 sequences are MNHEY and SVGAGI. The CDR3 loop spans 13 amino acids. V was shortened by 4 bases and J by 7 bases, with 8 bases between the two germline ends.

The rearrangement links TRBV19 to TRBJ2-3; 9 nucleotides match TRBD2. The trim removed 3 bases at V and 4 bases at J, leaving 8 bases unmatched. CDR3 length: 16 amino acids. Germline CDR1 and CDR2: LNHDA and SQIVND (reference sequence). The CDR3 sequence: CASSIGLAGAADTQYF. The CDR3 nucleotides are TGTGCCAGTAGTATTGGATTAGCGGGAGCTGCAGATACGCAGTATTTT.

Written as DNA, the CDR3 is TGTGCCAGCAGCCCGAGCCCAGGGACTAGCGGCAAAGAGACCCAGTACTTC. Amino acid sequence: CASSPSPGTSGKETQYF. The chain carries TRBV13 and TRBJ2-5; the match to TRBD2 covers 11 bases. The V and J ends lost 5 bases and 3 bases, in that order; junction bases with no gene match: 11. The V gene's germline CDR1 is PRHDT and CDR2 FYEKMQ (reference sequence). The CDR3 is made up of 17 amino acids.

To note about this clone: Other DNA sequences in this specimen translate into the identical CDR3. This chain connects TRBV5-1 to TRBJ1-1; 8 bases line up with TRBD1. The germline V gene encodes CDR1 SGHRS and CDR2 YFSETQ. After removal of 4 bases from V and 4 bases from J, the junction contained 6 bases not matched to a gene. This CDR3 is 14 amino acids long. The DNA for the CDR3 is TGCGCCAGCAGCCTAGGACAGGGCATCACTGAAGCTTTCTTT. Amino acid sequence: CASSLGQGITEAFF.

The chain combines TRBV5-1 with TRBJ1-4; no firm D call. CDR1 is SGHRS, CDR2 YFSETQ, per germline. V was trimmed by 0 bases and J by 5 bases, leaving 5 bases between them. The CDR3 is 13 amino acids. CDR3 residues: CASSLAPNEKLFF. CDR3 DNA: TGCGCCAGCAGCTTGGCCCCAAATGAAAAACTGTTTTTT.

J is TRBJ1-1 and V is TRBV5-4; TRBD1 aligns across 9 bases. The CDR3 runs 14 residues. V trimming: 3 bases; J trimming: 1 base; junction bases outside the gene matches: 1. Per germline, CDR1 SGHNT and CDR2 YYREEE (reference sequence). The CDR3 here is CASSSTGGNTEAFF. The CDR3 DNA is TGTGCCAGCAGCTCGACAGGGGGGAACACTGAAGCTTTCTTT.

V and J are TRBV7-8 and TRBJ2-7; TRBD1 might be the D (6 bases). Trimming left V 1 base short and J 0 bases short, with 10 bases between. This CDR3 spans 15 amino acids. Germline CDR1 SGHVS, CDR2 FQNEAQ. CDR3 protein: CASSLGADSSYEQYF. In DNA, the CDR3 is TGTGCCAGCAGCTTAGGGGCGGACAGCTCCTACGAGCAGTACTTC.

The J gene is TRBJ1-4, the V gene TRBV6-5; TRBD1 agrees at 10 bases. The V gene's germline CDR1 is MNHEY and CDR2 SVGAGI. The CDR3 runs to 15 residues. Unmatched junction bases numbered 3, after V lost 6 bases and J lost 2 bases. CDR3 region: CASSGTGVTNEKLFF. The CDR3, as DNA: TGTGCCAGCAGCGGGACAGGGGTGACTAATGAAAAACTGTTTTTT.

A single count supports this clone. The CDR3 loop reads CASSPAGVNTEAFF. The CDR3 DNA reads as TGTGCCAGCTCACCGGCCGGAGTGAACACTGAAGCTTTCTTT. The rearrangement links TRBV18 to TRBJ1-1; D not certain. Per the germline V gene, CDR1 is KGHSH and CDR2 is LQKENI. This CDR3 is 14 amino acids long. V shed 3 bases and J shed 0 bases, with 8 bases lying between them.

The chain combines TRBV6-5 with TRBJ2-1, with TRBD2 as a possible D gene (5 bases). V was shortened by 6 bases and J by 5 bases, with 11 bases between the two germline ends. Germline V gene data show CDR1 as MNHEY and CDR2 as SVGAGI. The length of the CDR3 is 13 residues. CDR3 region: CASRADQNNEQFF. The CDR3 bases are TGTGCCAGCAGAGCGGACCAAAACAATGAGCAGTTCTTC.

The rearrangement joins TRBV7-6 to TRBJ1-1; D perhaps matches TRBD1 (6 bases). V lost 1 base, J lost 1 base, and 13 bases lay in between. The CDR3 totals 16 residues. Germline lookup yields CDR1 SGHVS and CDR2 FNYEAQ. The CDR3 nucleotides are TGTGCCAGCAGCTTAGTAATTTTACAGGGGAACACTGAAGCTTTCTTT. Amino acid sequence: CASSLVILQGNTEAFF.

The chain employs TRBV29-1 and TRBJ2-6; TRBD2 might be the D (7 bases). V lost 4 bases and J lost 4, with 17 bases in between. Germline CDR1 and CDR2: SQVTM and ANQGSEA. The CDR3 runs 16 residues. CDR3 in DNA: TGCAGCGTTGTCGGGTTGGGGGGGCCCGGGGCCAACGTCCTGACTTTC. Its protein is CSVVGLGGPGANVLTF.

The V gene is TRBV7-8, the J gene TRBJ2-1, with 10 bases aligning to TRBD2. Losses at the gene ends were 5 bases for V and 1 base for J; bases not matched to a gene: 5. Germline V CDR1 and CDR2: SGHVS, FQNEAQ. CDR3 length equals 16 residues. In nucleotides, the CDR3 is TGTGCCAGCAGCCAAGGACTAGCGGATTCCTACAATGAGCAGTTCTTC. It is translated as CASSQGLADSYNEQFF.

The chain uses TRBV7-9 and TRBJ2-3, with 7 bases lining up with TRBD1. Germline trimming cut 5 bases from V and 4 bases from J; bases unmatched to any gene: 15. Looked up from germline, CDR1 is SEHNR and CDR2 is FQNEAQ (reference sequence). The CDR3 consists of 17 residues. DNA for the CDR3: TGTGCCAGCAGCGCCACAGGGGTCGGGCACTTCCCAGATACGCAGTATTTT. As protein: CASSATGVGHFPDTQYF.

There are many counts of this clone. The chain recombines TRBV27 with TRBJ1-1; possible D gene TRBD1, 5 bases. Germline V gene sequence: CDR1 MNHEY, CDR2 SMNVEV (reference sequence). The CDR3 has 14 amino acids. The germline V and J ends were trimmed by 1 base and 5 bases, with 11 bases remaining between them. CDR3 coding DNA: TGTGCCAGCAGTTTATTTCAGGGTGTGACTGAAGCTTTCTTT. It yields the protein CASSLFQGVTEAFF.

Points on this clone: An end of the junction does not agree with germline; a read error may underlie this. This chain uses TRBV7-2 with TRBJ2-5, with TRBD2 matching over 8 bases. The CDR3 has 21 residues. The germline V gene encodes CDR1 SGHTA and CDR2 FQGNSA. The CDR3 loop is CARSLAPAGGGGRRVRETQYF. The CDR3 region has the DNA TGTGCCCGCAGCTTAGCCCCCGCCGGGGGGGGCGGGAGGAGGGTGAGAGAGACCCAGTACTTC. Complete variable domain (other parts from reference TRBV7-2 and TRBJ2-5): GAGVSQSPSNKVTEKGKDVELRCDPISGHTALYWYRQSLGQGLEFLIYFQGNSAPDKSGLPSDRFSAERTGGSVSTLTIQRTQQEDSAVYLCARSLAPAGGGGRRVRETQYFGPGTRLLVL.